The source of this T cell receptor beta chain is a study of T cell responses to AZD1222 COVID-19 vaccine. Regarding the study as a whole: Only a handful of AZD1222 recipients tested seropositive at baseline.

Points on this clone: Its specificity is unknown.

V shed 5 bases and J 4 bases; nucleotides not matched to a gene: 8. The CDR3 extends over 16 amino acids. In germline, CDR1 is MDHEN, CDR2 SYDVKM. Sequenced by immunoSEQ multiplex PCR; TCRdb stores in-frame clones only, minus some. The sample holds 95,000 to 100,000 clones, 85% to 95% seen once. The input for sequencing was peripheral blood, taken on day 0 of AZD1222 vaccination. The chain combines TRBV28 with TRBJ1-6, with TRBD1 matching 7 bases. This sequence was found in an adult in good health. CDR3 loop: CASSPLTGYYNSPLHF. The CDR3 region has the DNA TGTGCCAGCAGTCCCCTGACAGGGTATTATAATTCACCCCTCCACTTT.